This T cell receptor (beta chain) comes out of a study of cytomegalovirus exposure and HLA in healthy donors (dated by TCRdb to about 2017). For the study in its entirety: The roughly 700 repertoires of the first cohort and the 95 to 150 validation repertoires were produced on the same platform, according to a later analysis. The study aimed to test whether cataloging public T cell receptors could reveal signatures of past pathogen exposure. Besides the first cohort of more than 650 subjects, a separate validation cohort made up of 90 to 150 different subjects was used. To predict cytomegalovirus infection status, the study combined high-throughput TCR immunosequencing, statistical association of individual TCRs with disease status, and machine learning.

The donors were included in the validation cohort of 100 to 150 subjects, a group kept apart from the 666-subject first cohort. Library method: the immunoSEQ multiplex PCR assay. The study's processing was this. A statistical classification framework was developed to diagnose cytomegalovirus status using the catalog of TCR beta chain sequences. TCRdb re-hosts the immuneACCESS table, in-frame sequences only. Its copies lack some clones; in the studies checked, an unresolved V gene accounts for under half of them, and the cause for the rest is not known. V, J and clone size were drawn from that table, and D and trimming were deduced from the DNA. This sample gives roughly 50,000 clones in total; roughly 90% of them show up just once. Around 2.8% of the sample is taken by the ten largest. Turning to this clone: Its antigen specificity is not known. No base-level quality is on record; no much larger clone is a single base apart.

After removal of 6 bases from V and 1 base from J, the junction retains 3 bases not matched to a gene. The CDR3 holds 14 amino acids from the cysteine to the phenylalanine. Just CDR3 DNA is preserved here, 42 bases in frame from base 1. The CDR1 and CDR2 encoded by the germline V gene (reference sequence) are WNHNN and SYGVQD. Results and caveats for the whole study, not just this receptor: The study gave a list of about 160 TCR beta chains associated with cytomegalovirus. The classifier was reported to diagnose cytomegalovirus status with high specificity and sensitivity in both the original and validation cohorts. Subsequent analysis determined that TCRs grouped into clusters in the first cohort also showed a tendency toward co-occurrence across the 120 or so validation repertoires, and approximately 93% of cluster scores exceeded 0. All 120 or so repertoires were used to score co-occurrence in the validation cohort in a later analysis, because that analysis had no HLA typing for the cohort. While some public TCRs were present in many individuals, most TCR sequences turned up only very rarely across donors. It was suggested by the authors that the approach could potentially be generalized to other disease states and immunological phenotypes. In vitro tests confirmed that a few of the cytomegalovirus-associated TCR beta chains recognize cytomegalovirus antigens.

Sequencing was carried out using PBMCs. The V and J genes are TRBV10-1 and TRBJ2-4, and 7 junctional nucleotides match TRBD1. This sequence was found in a young man in good health and CMV-seronegative. The nucleotides read TGCGCCAGCAGCCGGGGACAGGCCAAAAACATTCAGTACTTC. Translated, this gives CASSRGQAKNIQYF.